This TCR beta chain was obtained from a study of response to subunit inactivated influenza vaccine. Study results and limitations: Authors proposed each seasonal influenza vaccination draws in few new T cells.

Notes on this clonotype: Antigen specificity is unknown.

TCRdb itself ran the RT-PCR reads through MiXCR, one entry per CDR3 protein. The sample includes roughly 550,000 distinct CDR3 sequences, under 30% seen only once; the top ten take 2.5% to 3.5%. The CDR3 is 13 amino acids. V lost 0 bases, J lost 6 bases, and 6 bases lay in between. The germline V gene has CDR1 GTSNPN and CDR2 SVGIG (reference sequence). These data were also filed under a second study, of T cells expressing NK-cell markers. From that second work: UMI-tagged 5'RACE template switching yielded the TCR beta cDNA. Eight donors were sequenced, of whom seven were HCMV-seropositive, while the remaining one was HCMV-seronegative. As a fraction of CD8+ T cells, dominant NKG2C+ clonotypes reached about 1.0-7.5% in 5 or 6 donors.

The gene calls are TRBV30 and TRBJ1-6; D not resolved. The receptor's source is a man aged 45 to 65 who received an inactivated influenza vaccine. Here the sequenced sample was CD4+ T cells sorted from PBMCs, taken 11 to 12 days after vaccination. CDR3 sequence (DNA): TGTGCCTGGAGTGTTGCGGGTAATTCACCCCTCCACTTT. Protein sequence: CAWSVAGNSPLHF.